These 7 T cell receptor beta chains were all obtained from the same sample, sequenced in a study of CD4 and CD8 cells across lung adenocarcinoma regions. TCRdb processed the PCR reads anew with MiXCR; each CDR3 protein has one entry. The data hold several thousand distinct CDR3 sequences, with approximately 50% observed a single time. The sequencing sample was made of CD8+ T cells from the center of a lung tumor. These TCRs come from a male donor with lung adenocarcinoma. The CD4 and CD8 labels of this study may be unreliable.

A remark on this clonotype: This may arise from a read error, as a much more abundant clone is one base away. This chain connects TRBV6-1 to TRBJ2-1; 12 bases line up with TRBD2. The DNA matches TRBJ2-7 better at its end, which makes the J call doubtful. Germline V gives CDR1 MNHNS, CDR2 SASEGT. The CDR3 spans 15 residues. CDR3 in amino acids: CASSRTSGNYNEQYF. CDR3 sequence (DNA): TGTGCCAGCAGTCGGACTAGCGGGAATTACAATGAGCAGTACTTC.

This clonotype has just a few counts. The gene calls are TRBV6-4 and TRBJ2-1; TRBD2 aligns across 9 bases. Germline V CDR1 and CDR2: MRHNA, SNTAGT. CDR3 length: 16 amino acids. Unmatched junction bases numbered 2, after V lost 0 bases and J lost 2 bases. CDR3 nucleotides: TGTGCCAGCAGTGACTCGCTAGCGGGAACCTACAATGAGCAGTTCTTC. It yields the protein CASSDSLAGTYNEQFF.

This clonotype is classed as large (0.1 to 1%). The V call is TRBV7-6, the J call TRBJ2-1; 7 nucleotides line up with TRBD2. The tail of the sequence fits TRBJ2-7 better, so the J call may be wrong. Germline values: CDR1 SGHVS, CDR2 FNYEAQ. The CDR3 extends over 14 amino acids. Written as DNA, the CDR3 is TGTGCCAGCAGCTTAGAGGGCGGGAGCCGGGAGCAGTACTTC. Residues: CASSLEGGSREQYF.

At least ten counts were recorded for this clonotype. In nucleotides, the CDR3 is TGTGCCAGCAGTCCAACACAGGGTAACACTGAAGCTTTCTTT. Residues: CASSPTQGNTEAFF. The chain links TRBV27 to TRBJ1-1; TRBD1 is a possible D gene (6 bases). The V and J ends lost 5 bases and 2 bases respectively, with 12 bases between them. Germline V gene lookup returns CDR1 MNHEY and CDR2 SMNVEV (reference sequence). The CDR3 runs to 14 residues.

The genes are TRBV27 and TRBJ2-3; D may be TRBD2 (6 bases). The CDR3 totals 15 residues. V shed 5 bases and J shed 2 bases, with 14 bases lying between them. Looked up from germline, CDR1 is MNHEY and CDR2 is SMNVEV (reference sequence). The CDR3 sequence is CASSPGTYPTDTQYF. The CDR3 DNA sequence: TGTGCCAGCAGTCCCGGGACTTACCCCACAGATACGCAGTATTTT.

The chain is built from TRBV6-1 and TRBJ2-5, with TRBD2 matching 14 bases. The CDR3 totals 15 residues. J was trimmed by 11 bases and V by 6 bases; bases with no gene match: 11. Germline values: CDR1 MNHNS, CDR2 SASEGT. CDR3 loop: CASRERGLAGEEQYF. The CDR3 DNA reads as TGTGCCAGCAGGGAGAGGGGACTAGCGGGAGAAGAGCAGTACTTC.

The V call is TRBV7-8, the J call TRBJ2-3, with D possibly matching TRBD1 (5 bases). The CDR3 loop spans 15 amino acids. CDR1 and CDR2 (germline): SGHVS, FQNEAQ. Trimming removed 1 base from V and 2 bases from J, with 10 bases in between. CDR3 amino acids: CASSLGGRNTDTQYF. The CDR3 DNA follows: TGTGCCAGCAGCTTAGGGGGCCGAAACACAGATACGCAGTATTTT.